What follows are 25 T cell receptor beta chains derived from one specimen sequenced in a study of cytotoxic CD8 clonotypes in ibrutinib-treated CLL. Measured with immunoSEQ multiplex PCR; TCRdb has only the in-frame clones, and not every one. The profile covers some 140,000 clones, with under 90% appearing a single time and about 3.5% taken by the ten largest. The specimen comprised PBMCs, sampled after 24 months of ibrutinib treatment. The source is a human donor with chronic lymphocytic leukemia.

This clone was found a few times. Other DNA sequences in the same sample also yield this CDR3. V usage is TRBV6-5 and J usage is TRBJ2-5, with D unclear. The CDR3 runs 11 residues. The germline V gene has CDR1 MNHEY and CDR2 SVGAGI. V was cut by 5 bases and J by 4 bases, with 5 bases left in between. The CDR3 DNA sequence: TGTGCCAGCAGTCGAGGAGAGACCCAGTACTTC. Residues: CASSRGETQYF.

The chain recombines TRBV9 with TRBJ1-2, with a weak D call TRBD1 (6 bases). V shed 0 bases and J shed 3 bases, with 12 bases lying between them. Germline values: CDR1 SGDLS, CDR2 YYNGEE. This CDR3 has 15 residues. CDR3 sequence reads: CASSVAVGQDYGYTF. CDR3 DNA sequence: TGTGCCAGCAGCGTAGCGGTGGGACAAGACTATGGCTACACCTTC.

This clone was seen once. The chain combines TRBV9 with TRBJ2-3; TRBD1 might be the D (6 bases). V shed 4 bases and J shed 6 bases, with 12 bases lying between them. The germline V gene has CDR1 SGDLS and CDR2 YYNGEE. The length of the CDR3 is 13 residues. The CDR3 sequence: CASSRGGADTQYF. In nucleotides, the CDR3 is TGTGCCAGCAGCCGAGGGGGAGCGGATACGCAGTATTTT.

In its sample, this clone was seen a few times. The chain carries TRBV2 and TRBJ2-7; 7 bases agree with TRBD1. The CDR3 has 13 amino acids. V lost 7 bases and J lost 9; bases outside the gene matches: 12. The V gene's germline CDR1 is SNHLY and CDR2 FYNNEI. CDR3 sequence (DNA): TGTGCCAGCATGGGGACAGCATCAGCCGGGCAGTACTTC. Amino acids: CASMGTASAGQYF.

This chain connects TRBV5-6 to TRBJ1-2; 7 bases match TRBD1. This CDR3 comprises 14 residues. Trimming took 4 bases from V and 8 from J; bases not matched to a gene: 11. Germline CDR1 is SGHDT and CDR2 is YYEEEE. CDR3 coding DNA: TGTGCCAGCAGCCTGTGGGACAGTTTGGTCGGCTACACCTTC. The encoded protein is CASSLWDSLVGYTF.

The V call is TRBV30, the J call TRBJ1-1; 7 bases align to TRBD1. V trimming: 3 bases; J trimming: 0 bases; junction bases outside the gene matches: 10. CDR3 length: 16 residues. Looked up from germline, CDR1 is GTSNPN and CDR2 is SVGIG (reference sequence). The CDR3 sequence: CAWRRDRAPMNTEAFF. DNA of the CDR3: TGTGCCTGGAGGCGAGACAGGGCCCCCATGAACACTGAAGCTTTCTTT.

The rearrangement uses TRBV18 and TRBJ1-2, with 7 bases aligning to TRBD1. The junction had 12 bases not matched to a gene; V was cut back by 4 bases and J by 7 bases. The CDR3 length is 15 residues. Germline values: CDR1 KGHSH, CDR2 LQKENI. CDR3 DNA sequence: TGTGCCAGCTCACGGTCCGGTGGGACAGACCTTGGCTACACCTTC. Its translation: CASSRSGGTDLGYTF. The entire variable domain, with the rest obtained from reference TRBV18 and TRBJ1-2, is as follows: NAGVMQNPRHLVRRRGQEARLRCSPMKGHSHVYWYRQLPEEGLKFMVYLQKENIIDESGMPKERFSAEFPKEGPSILRIQQVVRGDSAAYFCASSRSGGTDLGYTFGSGTRLTVV.

V gene TRBV2 combines with J gene TRBJ2-3, with D uncertain. Per germline, CDR1 SNHLY and CDR2 FYNNEI. The V end was cut by 6 bases, the J end by 4 bases, with 5 bases between. This CDR3 contains 11 residues. In DNA, the CDR3 is TGTGCCAGCAGGGCACCAGATACGCAGTATTTT. This gives the protein CASRAPDTQYF.

The chain links TRBV10-3 to TRBJ2-7; 8 bases fit TRBD2. The V gene's germline CDR1 is ENHRY and CDR2 SYGVKD. Losses at the gene ends were 3 bases for V and 6 bases for J; bases not matched to a gene: 7. This CDR3 has 14 amino acids. CDR3 protein: CAISDTGTRGEQYF. DNA of the CDR3: TGTGCCATCAGTGATACCGGGACTAGAGGCGAGCAGTACTTC.

The V call is TRBV5-4, the J call TRBJ1-1; 8 bases fit TRBD1. Germline V gives CDR1 SGHNT, CDR2 YYREEE (reference sequence). The CDR3 has 17 residues. V shed 0 bases and J 3 bases; nucleotides not matched to a gene: 10. CDR3 amino acids: CASSLDGRGLVDTEAFF. As DNA, the CDR3 is TGTGCCAGCAGCTTGGACGGCAGGGGGCTGGTGGACACTGAAGCTTTCTTT. Together with reference TRBV5-4 and TRBJ1-1, the CDR3 gives the full variable domain: ETGVTQSPTHLIKTRGQQVTLRCSSQSGHNTVSWYQQALGQGPQFIFQYYREEENGRGNFPPRFSGLQFPNYSSELNVNALELDDSALYLCASSLDGRGLVDTEAFFGQGTRLTVV.

The genes are TRBV23-1 and TRBJ1-5; D is undetermined. TRBV23-1 is filed as an ORF, its function uncertain. With 2 bases removed from V and 1 base from J, the gap between germline ends came to 12 bases. The CDR3 has 16 amino acids. The CDR3 DNA reads TGCGCCAGCAGTCAAGGAGGGCAGCCAAGCAATCAGCCCCAGCATTTT. It yields the protein CASSQGGQPSNQPQHF.

The chain uses TRBV7-8 and TRBJ2-7; D ambiguous. V was shortened by 1 base and J by 1 base, with 8 bases between the two germline ends. The CDR3 spans 14 residues. Germline assignment: CDR1 SGHVS and CDR2 FQNEAQ. As DNA, the CDR3 is TGTGCCAGCAGCTTAGATTCGCGTTCCTACGAGCAGTACTTC. Its protein product is CASSLDSRSYEQYF.

The chain carries TRBV5-6 and TRBJ2-1, with D tentatively TRBD1 (6 bases). Trimming removed 0 bases from V and 5 bases from J, with 9 bases in between. The CDR3 totals 14 residues. The germline V gene encodes CDR1 SGHDT and CDR2 YYEEEE. CDR3 DNA: TGTGCCAGCAGCTTGGGATACAGGGACAATGAGCAGTTCTTC. Its translation: CASSLGYRDNEQFF.

The genes are TRBV6-1 and TRBJ1-4; unclear D gene. Per the germline V gene, CDR1 is MNHNS and CDR2 is SASEGT. V was cut by 6 bases and J by 3 bases, with 8 bases left in between. This CDR3 is built from 13 residues. The CDR3 DNA sequence: TGTGCCAGCAGGGAGGGTCCTAATGAAAAACTGTTTTTT. It translates to CASREGPNEKLFF.

V is TRBV18 and J is TRBJ2-3; 7 positions match TRBD1. CDR3 length: 12 residues. V trimming: 3 bases; J trimming: 6 bases; junction bases outside the gene matches: 0. Looked up from germline, CDR1 is KGHSH and CDR2 is LQKENI. CDR3 sequence reads: CASSPRGDTQYF. The CDR3 region has the DNA TGTGCCAGCTCACCCAGGGGGGATACGCAGTATTTT.

The V gene is TRBV7-9, the J gene TRBJ2-6; unclear D gene. Germline assignment: CDR1 SEHNR and CDR2 FQNEAQ (reference sequence). This CDR3 is 15 amino acids long. With 7 bases removed from V and 0 bases from J, the gap between germline ends came to 10 bases. CDR3 amino acids: CASTASPSGANVLTF. The CDR3 DNA is TGTGCCAGCACCGCCTCACCCTCTGGGGCCAACGTCCTGACTTTC.

This rearrangement joins TRBV4-2 to TRBJ2-3, with 10 nucleotides matching TRBD2. In germline, CDR1 is LGHNA, CDR2 YNFKEQ. The CDR3 is made up of 19 amino acids. Trimming at V came to 0 bases and at J to 4 bases, leaving 13 bases not matched to a gene. DNA of the CDR3: TGTGCCAGCAGCCAAGAAGGGCCAGCGGGGGGGCTCGGGTCAGATACGCAGTATTTT. Residues: CASSQEGPAGGLGSDTQYF.

This chain connects TRBV6-6 to TRBJ1-4, with no clear D. V was pared by 8 bases and J by 2 bases, with 9 bases between. This CDR3 contains 13 residues. CDR1 and CDR2 from the germline V gene are MNHNY and SVGAGI (reference sequence). CDR3 protein: CASGGVTNEKLFF. CDR3 bases: TGTGCCAGCGGAGGAGTCACTAATGAAAAACTGTTTTTT.

The CDR3 is CASSPRTGGSYNEQFF. The CDR3 nucleotides are TGTGCCAGCAGCCCCAGGACAGGGGGCTCCTACAATGAGCAGTTCTTC. The rearrangement uses TRBV5-4 and TRBJ2-1; 10 bases are a match to TRBD1. Germline CDR1 SGHNT, CDR2 YYREEE (reference sequence). The V gene end was trimmed by 4 bases and the J gene end by 0 bases; junction bases not matched to a gene: 4. This CDR3 spans 16 amino acids. The full variable domain, in which reference TRBV5-4 and TRBJ2-1 provide the parts outside the CDR3, is ETGVTQSPTHLIKTRGQQVTLRCSSQSGHNTVSWYQQALGQGPQFIFQYYREEENGRGNFPPRFSGLQFPNYSSELNVNALELDDSALYLCASSPRTGGSYNEQFFGPGTRLTVL.

The rearrangement joins TRBV5-6 to TRBJ1-2; 8 bases fit TRBD1. V shed 4 bases, J shed 4 bases, and the junction held 9 bases outside the gene matches. The CDR3 is 15 residues long. Germline values: CDR1 SGHDT, CDR2 YYEEEE. The CDR3 DNA reads as TGTGCCAGCAGCCTTGAGACAGGGGACCGCTATGGCTACACCTTC. Amino acids: CASSLETGDRYGYTF.

The genes are TRBV7-3 and TRBJ1-1; unclear D gene. The CDR3 length is 14 residues. V lost 1 base to trimming and J lost 2 bases, with 8 bases between them. Germline assignment: CDR1 SGHTA and CDR2 FQGTGA. The CDR3: CASSLKLGNTEAFF. In nucleotides, the CDR3 is TGTGCCAGCAGCTTAAAATTAGGAAACACTGAAGCTTTCTTT.

The rearrangement uses TRBV11-2 and TRBJ2-7, with D possibly being TRBD1 (6 bases). The CDR3 totals 12 residues. Germline V gene lookup returns CDR1 SGHAT and CDR2 FQNNGV. Trimming removed 5 bases from V and 4 bases from J, with 9 bases in between. CDR3 amino acids: CASSPGQYEQYF. CDR3 DNA sequence: TGTGCCAGCAGCCCTGGACAGTACGAGCAGTACTTC.

For this clone: A read error may produce the germline difference seen at one junction end. The chain uses TRBV2 and TRBJ1-5; 10 bases line up with TRBD1. Germline V CDR1 and CDR2: SNHLY, FYNNEI. The CDR3 is made up of 14 amino acids. The CDR3 DNA reads as TGTACCAGCACCACGGAGACAGGGGGCCAGCCCCAGCATTTT. Translation: CTSTTETGGQPQHF.

This clone was found once. The J gene is TRBJ1-1, the V gene TRBV28, with TRBD1 matching 10 bases. CDR1 and CDR2 (germline): MDHEN, SYDVKM. Losses at the gene ends were 6 bases for V and 4 bases for J; bases not matched to a gene: 11. The CDR3 has 16 amino acids. The CDR3 reads CASSPPPGQGTTEAFF. DNA of the CDR3: TGTGCCAGCAGCCCGCCTCCGGGACAGGGGACCACTGAAGCTTTCTTT. The entire variable domain, with the rest obtained from reference TRBV28 and TRBJ1-1, is as follows: DVKVTQSSRYLVKRTGEKVFLECVQDMDHENMFWYRQDPGLGLRLIYFSYDVKMKEKGDIPEGYSVSREKKERFSLILESASTNQTSMYLCASSPPPGQGTTEAFFGQGTRLTVV.

The V gene is TRBV19, the J gene TRBJ2-3, with D perhaps TRBD2 (6 bases). Germline CDR1 LNHDA, CDR2 SQIVND (reference sequence). The CDR3 loop spans 16 amino acids. The V gene lost 2 bases and the J gene lost 8 bases, with 20 bases spanning the gap. The CDR3 sequence: CASSITAGPAGGTQYF. DNA of the CDR3: TGTGCCAGTAGTATAACGGCGGGGCCTGCGGGCGGTACGCAGTATTTT. Looking up the rest from reference TRBV19 and TRBJ2-3 gives the full variable domain: DGGITQSPKYLFRKEGQNVTLSCEQNLNHDAMYWYRQDPGQGLRLIYYSQIVNDFQKGDIAEGYSVSREKKESFPLTVTSAQKNPTAFYLCASSITAGPAGGTQYFGPGTRLTVL.